This entry lists 32 T cell receptor beta chains sequenced from one sample in a study of blood T cell repertoires in COVID-19. Assay used: immunoSEQ multiplex PCR; TCRdb lists only in-frame clones, some missing. The sample has roughly 300,000 clones, 80% to 85% seen once; the top ten hold roughly 2.9%. What was sequenced was peripheral blood. These receptors originate from a woman aged 55-69 years with active or convalescent COVID-19.

The chain carries TRBV6-5 and TRBJ2-5; D is possibly TRBD2 (6 bases). This CDR3 has 14 residues. Trimming shortened V by 7 bases and J by 2 bases, and 14 bases separated the two germline ends. The V gene's germline CDR1 is MNHEY and CDR2 SVGAGI. CDR3 residues: CASNLLAGQETQYF. CDR3 DNA sequence: TGTGCCAGCAACCTACTAGCTGGGCAAGAGACCCAGTACTTC.

The rearrangement links TRBV6-4 to TRBJ2-2; D not certain. The CDR3 runs 14 residues. Germline V gene data show CDR1 as MRHNA and CDR2 as SNTAGT. The V end was cut by 5 bases, the J end by 2 bases, with 9 bases between. The chain's CDR3 is CASSLQENTGELFF. CDR3 DNA sequence: TGTGCCAGCAGTCTGCAGGAAAACACCGGGGAGCTGTTTTTT.

The chain is built from TRBV5-1 and TRBJ2-1; 11 nucleotides line up with TRBD1. After removal of 5 bases from V and 2 bases from J, the junction contained 9 bases not matched to a gene. The CDR3 contains 17 residues. CDR1 and CDR2 from the germline V gene are SGHRS and YFSETQ. This chain's CDR3 is CASSYGTGGDPYNEQFF. For the CDR3, the DNA is TGCGCCAGCAGTTATGGGACAGGGGGTGACCCCTACAATGAGCAGTTCTTC.

This clone occurred once. The CDR3 nucleotides read TGTGCCAGCAGTGAAGGGTCGGACATTCAGTACTTC. It translates to CASSEGSDIQYF. V is TRBV2 and J is TRBJ2-4; D unresolved. CDR3 length equals 12 residues. Germline V gene lookup returns CDR1 SNHLY and CDR2 FYNNEI. Trimming pared 1 base from V and 8 bases from J, leaving 6 bases between.

This clone has just one count. The chain couples TRBV3-1 (or the pseudogene TRBV3-2) to TRBJ1-5; D gene ambiguous. The germline gives CDR1 LGHDT, CDR2 YNNKEL (reference sequence). This CDR3 has 14 amino acids. Trimming removed 1 base at V and 2 bases at J, with 6 bases between. The DNA for the CDR3 is TGTGCCAGCAGCCAAGCGGGAGGCAATCAGCCCCAGCATTTT. It yields the protein CASSQAGGNQPQHF.

This clone came up a few times. This chain uses TRBV27 with TRBJ1-1; no reliable D call. CDR1 is MNHEY, CDR2 SMNVEV, per germline (reference sequence). The CDR3 is 14 residues long. Trimming shortened V by 5 bases and J by 3 bases, and 13 bases separated the two germline ends. For the CDR3, the DNA is TGTGCCAGCAGTCCCCGCGAGGGTTACACTGAAGCTTTCTTT. Its protein product is CASSPREGYTEAFF.

The chain combines TRBV25-1 with TRBJ1-6; TRBD1 aligns across 10 bases. Germline loops: CDR1 MGHDK, CDR2 SYGVNS. The CDR3 is 13 residues long. The CDR3 bases are TGTGCTTCGAGGGGACAGGGGTACCCACCCCTCCACTTT. This encodes CASRGQGYPPLHF.

V and J are TRBV5-4 and TRBJ1-1; TRBD1 aligns across 9 bases. Germline loops: CDR1 SGHNT, CDR2 YYREEE (reference sequence). V lost 4 bases and J lost 0; bases outside the gene matches: 7. The CDR3 is made up of 16 amino acids. For the CDR3, the DNA is TGTGCCAGCAGCCCGGGACAGGGCCGCATGAACACTGAAGCTTTCTTT. It yields the protein CASSPGQGRMNTEAFF.

This clone was detected only once. The chain joins TRBV3-1 (or the pseudogene TRBV3-2) to TRBJ1-6, with D maybe TRBD1 (5 bases). V lost 2 bases and J 9 bases, leaving 17 bases between the germline ends. There are 16 residues in the CDR3. Germline V CDR1 and CDR2: LGHDT, YNNKEL (reference sequence). DNA of the CDR3: TGTGCCAGCAGCCAATTGGCGGGGCCAAGGAGTTCACCCCTCCACTTT. Translating it yields CASSQLAGPRSSPLHF.

The gene calls are TRBV6-5 and TRBJ1-4; D might be TRBD1 (5 bases). The CDR3 consists of 14 residues. The germline V gene has CDR1 MNHEY and CDR2 SVGAGI. V lost 10 bases to trimming and J lost 5 bases, with 17 bases between them. The CDR3 bases are TGTGCCACCCGCCCGGTGGGGGGGAATGAAAAACTGTTTTTT. Translation gives CATRPVGGNEKLFF.

The chain has TRBV14 and TRBJ2-3, with 7 bases identical to TRBD2. This CDR3 contains 17 residues. The V gene end was trimmed by 1 base and the J gene end by 1 base; junction bases not matched to a gene: 8. The germline CDR1 and CDR2 sequences are SGHDN and FVKESK. The CDR3 DNA reads TGTGCCAGCAGCCAAGCACGAGTGGGGAGGGGCACAGATACGCAGTATTTT. It yields the protein CASSQARVGRGTDTQYF.

This clone was observed a few times. The rearrangement joins TRBV4-3 to TRBJ2-3; possibly TRBD2 for D (7 bases). CDR1 and CDR2 from the germline V gene are LGHNA and YSLEER. V was trimmed by 0 bases and J by 5 bases, leaving 15 bases between them. This CDR3 comprises 16 residues. CDR3 sequence reads: CASSQDRLRGGDTQYF. The CDR3 region has the DNA TGCGCCAGCAGCCAAGATAGGTTGAGGGGGGGAGATACGCAGTATTTT.

The sample holds one count of this clone. This chain connects TRBV7-9 to TRBJ2-1; 11 nucleotides line up with TRBD2. Germline CDR1 and CDR2: SEHNR and FQNEAQ (reference sequence). After removal of 7 bases from V and 4 bases from J, the junction contained 6 bases not matched to a gene. CDR3 size: 15 residues. CDR3 sequence reads: CASTPGLAGYNEQFF. The DNA for the CDR3 is TGTGCCAGCACCCCTGGACTAGCGGGTTACAATGAGCAGTTCTTC.

The chain has TRBV5-1 and TRBJ2-7, with a possible D match to TRBD1 (5 bases). Per germline, CDR1 SGHRS and CDR2 YFSETQ. The CDR3 length is 15 residues. V shed 3 bases and J shed 0 bases, with 13 bases lying between them. The CDR3 here is CASSSAGQGSYEQYF. Written as DNA, the CDR3 is TGCGCCAGCAGCTCCGCTGGGCAGGGCTCCTACGAGCAGTACTTC.

This sequence joins TRBV5-3 and TRBJ1-1, with a tentative D call TRBD1 (6 bases). TRBV5-3 has ORF status, its function being uncertain. The ends were cut back, 2 bases at V and 3 bases at J, with 11 bases in the middle. This CDR3 is built from 14 residues. DNA for the CDR3: TGTGCCAGAAGCTTCCACAGGGAGTACACTGAAGCTTTCTTT. Encoded protein: CARSFHREYTEAFF.

This clone has a single count. The V and J genes are TRBV25-1 and TRBJ2-5; no clear D. The germline CDR1 and CDR2 sequences are MGHDK and SYGVNS. V was trimmed by 3 bases and J by 4 bases, leaving 6 bases between them. The CDR3 totals 12 residues. The CDR3 reads CASSDLRETQYF. CDR3 sequence (DNA): TGTGCCAGCAGTGATCTTCGAGAGACCCAGTACTTC.

The chain employs TRBV15 and TRBJ2-1, with 9 bases matching TRBD2. CDR1 is LNHNV, CDR2 YYDKDF, per germline (reference sequence). V lost 2 bases and J lost 7; bases outside the gene matches: 6. The CDR3 sequence is 15 residues long. CDR3 bases: TGTGCCACCAGCAGAATTCGCGGGGGGGCAAATGAGCAGTTCTTC. Amino acid sequence: CATSRIRGGANEQFF. Variable domain in full (rest from reference TRBV15 and TRBJ2-1): DAMVIQNPRYQVTQFGKPVTLSCSQTLNHNVMYWYQQKSSQAPKLLFHYYDKDFNNEADTPDNFQSRRPNTSFCFLDIRSPGLGDTAMYLCATSRIRGGANEQFFGPGTRLTVL.

J is TRBJ1-2 and V is TRBV6-5; D might be TRBD1 (5 bases). Germline assignment: CDR1 MNHEY and CDR2 SVGAGI. V was clipped by 0 bases and J by 5 bases, with 16 bases between them. The CDR3 spans 16 residues. CDR3 DNA: TGTGCCAGCAGTTACTCGGCTTACAGGTCTGCTTATGGCTACACCTTC. Translating gives CASSYSAYRSAYGYTF.

The gene calls are TRBV7-9 and TRBJ1-4; TRBD1 matches 9 bases. The V segment lost 3 bases and the J segment 5 bases; nucleotides outside the gene matches: 1. The CDR3 loop spans 14 amino acids. Germline V gene lookup returns CDR1 SEHNR and CDR2 FQNEAQ (reference sequence). The CDR3 loop reads CASSLGTGNEKLFF. DNA of the CDR3: TGTGCCAGCAGCTTGGGGACAGGGAATGAAAAACTGTTTTTT.

The CDR3 DNA reads TGTGCCAGCAGCCGGACTAGCTTGGATACGCAGTATTTT. Protein sequence: CASSRTSLDTQYF. V gene TRBV5-6 combines with J gene TRBJ2-3, with 8 bases lining up with TRBD2. CDR1 is SGHDT, CDR2 YYEEEE, per germline. The CDR3 length is 13 residues. V dropped 4 bases and J dropped 6; count of bases not matched to a gene: 4.

This chain uses TRBV19 with TRBJ1-6; 7 bases align to TRBD1. V shed 5 bases and J 0 bases; nucleotides not matched to a gene: 4. The CDR3 length is 16 residues. The germline gives CDR1 LNHDA, CDR2 SQIVND (reference sequence). The CDR3 here is CASSEQGSSYNSPLHF. The CDR3, as DNA: TGTGCCAGTAGTGAACAGGGGAGCTCCTATAATTCACCCCTCCACTTT.

The CDR3 region is CASSQEGGGAVQETQYF. The DNA for the CDR3 is TGTGCCAGCAGCCAAGAAGGCGGGGGGGCCGTTCAGGAGACCCAGTACTTC. This sequence joins TRBV4-2 and TRBJ2-5, with 9 bases that match TRBD2. The length of the CDR3 is 17 residues. Germline lookup yields CDR1 LGHNA and CDR2 YNFKEQ. V lost 0 bases, J lost 5 bases, and 10 bases stayed unmatched.

This clone showed up just a few times. J is TRBJ1-5 and V is TRBV2, with D maybe TRBD1 (6 bases). The CDR3 consists of 13 residues. V was shortened by 8 bases and J by 9 bases, with 17 bases between the two germline ends. The germline CDR1 and CDR2 sequences are SNHLY and FYNNEI. CDR3 coding DNA: TGTGCCAGCGAGGGACACGGCTTAGGGCCCCAGCATTTT. It codes for CASEGHGLGPQHF.

The chain is built from TRBV7-3 and TRBJ2-7, with 7 bases fitting TRBD1. J lost 6 bases, V lost 4 bases, and 6 bases had no gene match. CDR1 SGHTA and CDR2 FQGTGA come from the germline V gene. CDR3 length: 13 amino acids. The CDR3 here is CASSSTNRGEQYF. The CDR3 DNA is TGTGCCAGCAGCTCCACGAACAGGGGCGAGCAGTACTTC. The full variable domain, rest sourced from reference TRBV7-3 and TRBJ2-7, is GAGVSQTPSNKVTEKGKYVELRCDPISGHTALYWYRQSLGQGPEFLIYFQGTGAADDSGLPNDRFFAVRPEGSVSTLKIQRTERGDSAVYLCASSSTNRGEQYFGPGTRLTVT.

V and J are TRBV6-2 or TRBV6-3 and TRBJ2-1, with TRBD2 identical over 9 bases. V shed 2 bases and J 5 bases; nucleotides not matched to a gene: 1. This CDR3 has 14 amino acids. CDR1 is MNHEY and CDR2 is SVGEGT in the germline V gene. CDR3 protein: CASSYQRGDNEQFF. CDR3 nucleotide sequence: TGTGCCAGCAGTTACCAGCGGGGGGACAATGAGCAGTTCTTC.

The chain combines TRBV19 with TRBJ2-7; D is uncertain. Germline CDR1 is LNHDA and CDR2 is SQIVND (reference sequence). The CDR3 has 14 amino acids. Between the trimmed V and J ends, which lost 3 bases and 7 bases, there was a span of 16 bases. CDR3 coding DNA: TGTGCCAGTAGTATGCCAGGCAAGAGTACGGAGCAGTACTTC. This gives the protein CASSMPGKSTEQYF.

V and J are TRBV18 and TRBJ1-6; no definite D call. The ends were cut back, 2 bases at V and 10 bases at J, with 9 bases in the middle. The V gene's germline CDR1 is KGHSH and CDR2 LQKENI. The CDR3 is 13 amino acids. CDR3 in amino acids: CASSPTESSPLHF. CDR3 coding DNA: TGTGCCAGCTCACCAACCGAGAGCTCACCCCTCCACTTT.

This sequence joins TRBV9 and TRBJ2-2; 11 bases fit TRBD2. CDR3 length equals 18 residues. The V and J ends lost 4 bases and 0 bases, in that order; junction bases with no gene match: 8. Germline V gene lookup returns CDR1 SGDLS and CDR2 YYNGEE. CDR3 coding DNA: TGTGCCAGCAGCCAGACTAGCGGGAATCCTTCGAACACCGGGGAGCTGTTTTTT. This codes for CASSQTSGNPSNTGELFF.

Written as DNA, the CDR3 is TGTGCCAGTAGTCGGGGGGACCCGAACACTGAAGCTTTCTTT. Protein sequence: CASSRGDPNTEAFF. This chain joins TRBV19 and TRBJ1-1, with D possibly TRBD1 on 5 matching bases. CDR1 is LNHDA and CDR2 is SQIVND in the germline V gene (reference sequence). V was shortened by 5 bases and J by 1 base, with 11 bases between the two germline ends. There are 14 residues in the CDR3.

The V and J genes are TRBV27 and TRBJ2-6; TRBD2 agrees at 7 bases. The V segment lost 6 bases and the J segment 0 bases; nucleotides outside the gene matches: 5. This CDR3 has 16 amino acids. The germline V gene encodes CDR1 MNHEY and CDR2 SMNVEV (reference sequence). CDR3: CASRRDYFSGANVLTF. CDR3 DNA: TGTGCCAGCAGGCGGGACTATTTCTCTGGGGCCAACGTCCTGACTTTC.

The V and J genes are TRBV7-9 and TRBJ2-5; 8 nucleotides agree with TRBD1. This CDR3 comprises 12 residues. Germline CDR1 and CDR2: SEHNR and FQNEAQ (reference sequence). The trim removed 5 bases at V and 5 bases at J, leaving 1 base unmatched. The DNA for the CDR3 is TGTGCCAGCAGCGGGGACAGGGAGACCCAGTACTTC. Encoded protein: CASSGDRETQYF.

The table lists this clone with a few counts. The V and J genes are TRBV27 and TRBJ1-1; 9 nucleotides align to TRBD1. The CDR3 covers 14 residues. V trimming: 4 bases; J trimming: 4 bases; junction bases outside the gene matches: 4. Looked up from germline, CDR1 is MNHEY and CDR2 is SMNVEV (reference sequence). The CDR3 DNA follows: TGTGCCAGCAGTTACTCGACAGGGGGCACTGAAGCTTTCTTT. This encodes CASSYSTGGTEAFF.